One and the same sample provided the 7 T cell receptor beta chains below, sequenced in a study of blood T cell repertoires in COVID-19. Produced via immunoSEQ multiplex PCR; TCRdb's table is partial and in-frame only. This table holds 200,000 to 250,000 clones, 82% found once. Sequencing was carried out using PBMCs or T cells enriched from blood (not recorded which). All receptors derive from a woman in her sixties who had recovered from COVID-19.

The sample holds a few counts of this clone. This rearrangement joins TRBV2 to TRBJ2-1; 9 nucleotides match TRBD2. CDR3 length equals 15 residues. The germline V gene has CDR1 SNHLY and CDR2 FYNNEI. Trimming took 6 bases from V and 3 from J; bases not matched to a gene: 6. The CDR3 DNA reads as TGTGCCAGCAGAGGAGCGGGGGGCATCTACAATGAGCAGTTCTTC. Its protein product is CASRGAGGIYNEQFF.

The V and J genes are TRBV5-4 and TRBJ1-2; 10 nucleotides align to TRBD1. This CDR3 comprises 15 residues. J gave up 6 bases and V 2 bases, and 7 bases lay outside the gene matches. The V gene's germline CDR1 is SGHNT and CDR2 YYREEE (reference sequence). The CDR3 sequence: CASSFPGTGAHGYTF. The CDR3 DNA reads TGTGCCAGCAGCTTCCCCGGGACAGGGGCACATGGCTACACCTTC.

The gene calls are TRBV19 and TRBJ1-1; D is perhaps TRBD1 (5 bases). The germline V and J ends were trimmed by 9 bases and 0 bases, with 14 bases remaining between them. The CDR3 has 14 amino acids. The germline V gene encodes CDR1 LNHDA and CDR2 SQIVND (reference sequence). The CDR3 DNA is TGTGCCAGCACGGGGGGGAGGGTGAACACTGAAGCTTTCTTT. This gives the protein CASTGGRVNTEAFF. Together with reference TRBV19 and TRBJ1-1, the CDR3 gives the full variable domain: DGGITQSPKYLFRKEGQNVTLSCEQNLNHDAMYWYRQDPGQGLRLIYYSQIVNDFQKGDIAEGYSVSREKKESFPLTVTSAQKNPTAFYLCASTGGRVNTEAFFGQGTRLTVV.

This sequence joins TRBV2 and TRBJ2-2; 10 bases fit TRBD2. The V and J ends lost 1 base and 4 bases, in that order; junction bases with no gene match: 3. Germline-derived CDR1 and CDR2 are SNHLY and FYNNEI. This CDR3 comprises 16 residues. CDR3 nucleotide sequence: TGTGCCAGCAGTGAAGAGCGGGGGGGCCGCACCGGGGAGCTGTTTTTT. This gives the protein CASSEERGGRTGELFF.

The V and J genes are TRBV19 and TRBJ1-2, with D maybe TRBD1 (5 bases). The V gene lost 7 bases and the J gene lost 3 bases, with 21 bases spanning the gap. CDR3 size: 16 residues. The germline gives CDR1 LNHDA, CDR2 SQIVND (reference sequence). The CDR3 DNA is TGTGCCAGTACCTCCTCTGGGGGGGTGACAGACTATGGCTACACCTTC. Translating gives CASTSSGGVTDYGYTF.

The sample holds one count of this clone. The chain carries TRBV9 and TRBJ2-3, with 12 bases fitting TRBD2. J lost 5 bases, V lost 3 bases, and 4 bases had no gene match. CDR3 length: 15 amino acids. Germline V CDR1 and CDR2: SGDLS, YYNGEE. CDR3 amino acids: CASSASGRAVDTQYF. CDR3 nucleotides: TGTGCCAGCAGCGCTAGCGGGAGGGCCGTAGATACGCAGTATTTT. Drawing the rest from reference TRBV9 and TRBJ2-3, the complete variable domain is DSGVTQTPKHLITATGQRVTLRCSPRSGDLSVYWYQQSLDQGLQFLIQYYNGEERAKGNILERFSAQQFPDLHSELNLSSLELGDSALYFCASSASGRAVDTQYFGPGTRLTVL.

The chain joins TRBV29-1 to TRBJ1-2, with 9 bases aligning to TRBD1. CDR3 length equals 15 residues. With 3 bases clipped from V and 7 bases from J, the junction kept 12 bases outside the gene matches. CDR1 SQVTM and CDR2 ANQGSEA come from the germline V gene. The CDR3 sequence is CSVDVGGQGISGYTF. Written as DNA, the CDR3 is TGCAGCGTTGACGTAGGGGGACAGGGTATCTCTGGCTACACCTTC.